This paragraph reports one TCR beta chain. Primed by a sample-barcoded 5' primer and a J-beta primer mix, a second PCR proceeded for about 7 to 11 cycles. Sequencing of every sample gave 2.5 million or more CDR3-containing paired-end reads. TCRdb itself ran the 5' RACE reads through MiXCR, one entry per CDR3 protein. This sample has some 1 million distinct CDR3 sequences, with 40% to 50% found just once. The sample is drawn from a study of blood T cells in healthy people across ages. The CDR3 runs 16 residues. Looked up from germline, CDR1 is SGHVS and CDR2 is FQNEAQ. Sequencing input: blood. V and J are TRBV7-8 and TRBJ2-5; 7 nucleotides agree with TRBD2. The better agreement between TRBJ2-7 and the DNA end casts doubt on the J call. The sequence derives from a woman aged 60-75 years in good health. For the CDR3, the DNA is TGTGCCAGCAGCCCCATCAATGGGAGGGTAATGGACGAGCAGTACTTC. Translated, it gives CASSPINGRVMDEQYF.